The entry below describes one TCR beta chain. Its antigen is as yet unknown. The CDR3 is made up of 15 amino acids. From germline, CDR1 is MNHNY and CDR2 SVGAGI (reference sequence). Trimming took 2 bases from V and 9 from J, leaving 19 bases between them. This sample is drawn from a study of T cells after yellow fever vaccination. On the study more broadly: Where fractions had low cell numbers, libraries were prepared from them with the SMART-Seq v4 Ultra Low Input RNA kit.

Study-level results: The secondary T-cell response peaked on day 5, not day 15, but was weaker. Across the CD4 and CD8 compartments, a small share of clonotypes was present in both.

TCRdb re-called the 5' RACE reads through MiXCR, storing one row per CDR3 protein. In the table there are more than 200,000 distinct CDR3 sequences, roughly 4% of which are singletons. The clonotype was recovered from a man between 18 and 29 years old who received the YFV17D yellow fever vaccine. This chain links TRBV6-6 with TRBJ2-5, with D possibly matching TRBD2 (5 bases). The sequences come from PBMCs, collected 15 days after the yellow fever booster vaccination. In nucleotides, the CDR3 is TGTGCCAGCAGTTACCGTTCGACTCCCGCCGGGGCCCAGTACTTC. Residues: CASSYRSTPAGAQYF.